This T cell receptor beta chain emerged from a study of lung T cells in sarcoidosis with Löfgren's syndrome. Study-wide context: Sarcoidosis features CD4+ T cell accumulation in bronchoalveolar lavage fluid. Analyses focused on Löfgren's syndrome patients. Study-level results: The most expanded V genes in Löfgren's patients were reportedly TRAV12-1 and TRBV2. Shared TRAV12-1 and TRBV2 CDR3 motifs were reported across several patients.

TCRdb ran MiXCR on the reads and lists one entry per CDR3 protein. This sample has 55,000 to 80,000 distinct CDR3 sequences, with 21% found just once. This clonotype has a count of ten or more. The antigen remains undetermined. Germline V gene lookup returns CDR1 MNHEY and CDR2 SMNVEV (reference sequence). This CDR3 has 18 amino acids. The V segment lost 6 bases and the J segment 2 bases; nucleotides outside the gene matches: 13. The TCR sequence derives from a human donor with sarcoidosis (Löfgren's syndrome or another form), or a control subject (not recorded which). The chain uses TRBV27 and TRBJ2-6, with 7 bases aligning to TRBD2. The specimen was CD4+ T cells from PBMCs. The CDR3 region has the DNA TGTGCCAGCAGGGCTGGGGCGGGGGAGATTCCTGGGGCCAACGTCCTGACTTTC. The encoded protein is CASRAGAGEIPGANVLTF. The full variable domain, with the rest looked up from reference TRBV27 and TRBJ2-6, is EAQVTQNPRYLITVTGKKLTVTCSQNMNHEYMSWYRQDPGLGLRQIYYSMNVEVTDKGDVPEGYKVSRKEKRNFPLILESPSPNQTSLYFCASRAGAGEIPGANVLTFGAGSRLTVL.